This T cell receptor (beta chain) derives from a study of T cells in localized non-small cell lung cancer. Regarding this clone: The antigen remains undetermined.

Germline V gene lookup returns CDR1 SGHRS and CDR2 YFSETQ. This CDR3 contains 15 residues. V was clipped by 5 bases and J by 6 bases; unmatched bases: 10. The repertoire was sequenced with immunoSEQ multiplex PCR; TCRdb's copy has only in-frame clones and lacks some. The sample records roughly 90,000 clones, roughly 93% being singletons. The study, taken as a whole, reports: A median of approximately 50 of the top 100 tumor clones appeared in adjacent lung, which was paired and uninvolved. A denser population of T cells in blood accompanied longer overall survival.

The chain links TRBV5-1 to TRBJ2-3; TRBD1 agrees at 9 bases. The clonotype comes from a woman aged 40 to 75 with stage II squamous cell lung carcinoma. This specimen was PBMCs, taken before any cancer treatment. The CDR3 coding sequence is TGCGCCAGCAGTCGCGCCGGGACAGGGACCGATACGCAGTATTTT. Its protein is CASSRAGTGTDTQYF.